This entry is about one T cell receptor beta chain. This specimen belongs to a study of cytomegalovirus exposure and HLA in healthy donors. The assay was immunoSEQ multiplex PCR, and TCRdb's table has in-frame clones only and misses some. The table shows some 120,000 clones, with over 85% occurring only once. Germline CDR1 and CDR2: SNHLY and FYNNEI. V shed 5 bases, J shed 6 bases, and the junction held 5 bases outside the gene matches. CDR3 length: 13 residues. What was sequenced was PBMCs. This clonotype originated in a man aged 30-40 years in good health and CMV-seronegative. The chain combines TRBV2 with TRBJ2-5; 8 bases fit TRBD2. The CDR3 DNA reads TGTGCCAGCAGTCCCGGGACTAGGAAGACCCAGTACTTC. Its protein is CASSPGTRKTQYF.